A selection of T cell receptor beta chains follows, all from one sample in a study of cytomegalovirus exposure and HLA in healthy donors. Repertoires were generated with immunoSEQ multiplex PCR, while TCRdb's copy carries only in-frame clones and drops some. The sample holds 250,000 to 350,000 clones, about nine tenths seen once. Material: PBMCs. Receptors were obtained from a man aged 40-55 years in good health and CMV-seropositive. Both conserved end residues are part of each CDR3. D genes are given only for firm matches. The size of a clone is reported for some rows only, either as once, few or many, or as a class for expanded clones.

D | J | size | V | CDR3 | DNA
TRBD2 | TRBJ2-7 | - | TRBV28 | CASSLVEGGEQYF | TGTGCCAGCAGTTTAGTAGAGGGAGGGGAGCAGTACTTC
- | TRBJ2-7 | - | TRBV25-1 | CASRDIISYEQYF | TGTGCCAGCCGGGACATCATTTCGTACGAGCAGTACTTC
TRBD2 | TRBJ2-1 | - | TRBV7-3 | CASSLTAGVGYNEQFF | TGTGCCAGCAGCTTAACGGCGGGAGTGGGTTACAATGAGCAGTTCTTC
- | TRBJ1-6 | - | TRBV6-5 | CASGGTALDSPLHF | TGTGCCAGCGGAGGGACTGCACTGGATTCACCCCTCCACTTT
- | TRBJ1-5 | once | TRBV28 | CASRPGGVRNQPQHF | TGTGCCAGCAGGCCTGGGGGGGTTCGCAATCAGCCCCAGCATTTT
TRBD1 | TRBJ2-2 | - | TRBV5-1 | CASSLAGQGNTGELFF | TGCGCCAGCAGCTTGGCGGGACAGGGAAACACCGGGGAGCTGTTTTTT
TRBD2 | TRBJ2-3 | once | TRBV9 | CASSVGAGASDTQYF | TGTGCCAGCAGCGTAGGGGCGGGAGCATCAGATACGCAGTATTTT
TRBD1 | TRBJ2-3 | - | TRBV28 | CASSRETGMTDTQYF | TGTGCCAGCAGCCGAGAGACAGGGATGACAGATACGCAGTATTTT
TRBD2 | TRBJ2-1 | - | TRBV2 | CARDVGTSGHNEQFF | TGTGCCAGGGATGTGGGGACTAGCGGGCACAATGAGCAGTTCTTC
- | TRBJ1-4 | once | TRBV15 | CATSKTRTATNEKLFF | TGTGCCACCAGCAAAACCCGGACAGCAACTAATGAAAAACTGTTTTTT
TRBD2 | TRBJ2-5 | - | TRBV6-1 | CATRLSGSGETQYF | TGTGCCACGCGACTTAGCGGGAGTGGAGAGACCCAGTACTTC
- | TRBJ1-1 | - | TRBV5-6 | CASSLRNGGSVAEAFF | TGTGCCAGCAGCTTGCGCAATGGAGGTTCAGTCGCTGAAGCTTTCTTT
TRBD2 | TRBJ2-3 | few | TRBV6-5 | CASRESGRGTDTQYF | TGTGCCAGCAGAGAGAGCGGGAGAGGCACAGATACGCAGTATTTT
TRBD2 | TRBJ2-1 | - | TRBV5-4 | CASSFLVTSGRTGYNEQFF | TGTGCCAGCAGCTTTCTAGTGACTAGCGGGAGGACGGGCTACAATGAGCAGTTCTTC
TRBD2 | TRBJ2-1 | once | TRBV28 | CASSFKLAGGEYEQFF | TGTGCCAGCAGTTTCAAACTAGCGGGAGGAGAATATGAGCAGTTCTTC
TRBD2 | TRBJ2-5 | few | TRBV7-3 | CASSPGEAGGNPYQETQYF | TGTGCCAGCAGCCCCGGTGAAGCGGGAGGAAACCCGTACCAAGAGACCCAGTACTTC
- | TRBJ2-6 | - | TRBV19 | CASSPQPGANVLTF | TGTGCCAGTAGTCCACAGCCTGGGGCCAACGTCCTGACTTTC
- | TRBJ2-1 | - | TRBV7-2 | CASSLVRAGNEQFF | TGTGCCAGCAGCTTAGTCAGGGCCGGCAATGAGCAGTTCTTC
- | TRBJ2-3 | - | TRBV5-4 | CASSFGSGTITDTQYF | TGTGCCAGCAGCTTCGGCAGCGGGACAATCACAGATACGCAGTATTTT
TRBD1 | TRBJ2-5 | - | TRBV10-3 | CAISAITGAKETQYF | TGTGCCATCAGTGCTATCACAGGGGCGAAAGAGACCCAGTACTTC
TRBD2 | TRBJ2-7 | - | TRBV7-6 | CASSLFLAGGPEYF | TGTGCCAGCAGCTTATTCCTAGCGGGAGGGCCGGAGTACTTC
TRBD1 | TRBJ1-5 | - | TRBV28 | CASSSHSGGRDQPQHF | TGTGCCAGCAGTTCCCATTCAGGGGGCAGGGATCAGCCCCAGCATTTT
TRBD1 | TRBJ1-1 | - | TRBV10-3 | CAIRTGVETEAFF | TGTGCCATCAGGACAGGGGTAGAGACTGAAGCTTTCTTT
- | TRBJ2-1 | - | TRBV7-9 | CASRPTGSYNEQFF | TGTGCCAGCAGGCCCACGGGCTCCTACAATGAGCAGTTCTTC
TRBD1 | TRBJ1-2 | - | TRBV28 | CASSQTVRTGTNYGYTF | TGTGCCAGCAGTCAAACGGTGCGGACAGGGACGAACTATGGCTACACCTTC
- | TRBJ2-7 | once | TRBV4-1 | CASSQGRSYEQYF | TGCGCCAGCAGCCAAGGGCGGTCCTACGAGCAGTACTTC
TRBD1 | TRBJ2-5 | - | TRBV15 | CATSRDRGRQETQYF | TGTGCCACCAGCAGGGACAGGGGACGGCAAGAGACCCAGTACTTC
- | TRBJ1-1 | - | TRBV2 | CASSPRGGGAWFF | TGTGCCAGCAGTCCTCGTGGGGGGGGCGCGTGGTTCTTT
TRBD1 | TRBJ2-5 | - | TRBV11-2 | CASSALGQGESETQYF | TGTGCCAGCAGCGCACTGGGGCAGGGGGAATCGGAGACCCAGTACTTC
- | TRBJ1-6 | - | TRBV4-3 | CASSQDRGYNSPLHF | TGCGCCAGCAGCCAAGACAGGGGTTATAATTCACCCCTCCACTTT
- | TRBJ2-5 | - | TRBV5-1 | CASSLDNRVETQYF | TGCGCCAGCAGCTTGGATAACAGGGTAGAGACCCAGTACTTC
- | TRBJ1-1 | - | TRBV19 | CASSIRQANTEAFF | TGTGCCAGTAGTATTCGGCAGGCGAACACTGAAGCTTTCTTT
TRBD2 | TRBJ2-1 | - | TRBV2 | CASSEGLAGYEQFF | TGTGCCAGCAGTGAAGGGCTAGCGGGTTATGAGCAGTTCTTC
TRBD2 | TRBJ2-7 | - | TRBV14 | CASSPEYGGETSYEQYF | TGTGCCAGCAGCCCAGAGTATGGGGGGGAGACTTCCTACGAGCAGTACTTC
- | TRBJ1-1 | - | TRBV9 | CASTRGGMNTEAFF | TGTGCCAGCACCAGGGGTGGGATGAACACTGAAGCTTTCTTT
- | TRBJ2-1 | - | TRBV29-1 | CSVLGGAGVYNEQFF | TGCAGCGTTCTTGGGGGGGCGGGAGTTTACAATGAGCAGTTCTTC
- | TRBJ1-5 | few | TRBV5-5 | CASSSGIFPQPQHF | TGTGCCAGCAGCTCAGGGATCTTTCCGCAGCCCCAGCATTTT
- | TRBJ1-1 | - | TRBV25-1 | CASSSGGPMNTEAFF | TGTGCCAGCAGTTCCGGGGGGCCAATGAACACTGAAGCTTTCTTT
- | TRBJ2-4 | - | TRBV11-2 | CASSLRPTGSGKNIQYF | TGTGCCAGCAGCTTACGTCCCACGGGAAGTGGCAAAAACATTCAGTACTTC
- | TRBJ2-5 | - | TRBV18 | CASSPRREQETQYF | TGTGCCAGCTCACCACGACGGGAGCAAGAGACCCAGTACTTC
- | TRBJ1-6 | - | TRBV6-5 | CASSSRGGPNSPLHF | TGTGCCAGCAGTTCCCGGGGAGGGCCTAATTCACCCCTCCACTTT
- | TRBJ1-5 | - | TRBV5-8 | CASSLVQGGGNQPQHF | TGTGCCAGCAGCCTGGTTCAGGGAGGTGGGAATCAGCCCCAGCATTTT
TRBD1 | TRBJ2-1 | - | TRBV6-5 | CASSSDRGSYNEQFF | TGTGCCAGCAGTTCAGACAGGGGCTCCTACAATGAGCAGTTCTTC
- | TRBJ2-2 | - | TRBV5-4 | CASTRSIAGNAGELFF | TGTGCCAGCACCCGGTCGATCGCGGGGAACGCCGGGGAGCTGTTTTTT
- | TRBJ2-2 | - | TRBV28 | CASSLQAHTGELFF | TGTGCCAGCAGTTTGCAGGCGCACACCGGGGAGCTGTTTTTT
TRBD1 | TRBJ2-1 | - | TRBV27 | CASSFSPDRALDNEQFF | TGTGCCAGCAGTTTTAGCCCGGACAGGGCTCTTGACAATGAGCAGTTCTTC
- | TRBJ1-3 | - | TRBV5-6 | CASSITYSGNTIYF | TGTGCCAGCAGTATTACTTACTCTGGAAACACCATATATTTT
- | TRBJ2-1 | once | TRBV20-1 | CSARDVYEQFF | TGCAGTGCTAGAGACGTCTATGAGCAGTTCTTC
- | TRBJ2-1 | - | TRBV19 | CASRLQGPYNEQFF | TGTGCCAGTAGATTACAGGGCCCTTACAATGAGCAGTTCTTC
- | TRBJ2-7 | - | TRBV6-1 | CASSQQGTYPYEQYF | TGTGCCAGCAGTCAACAGGGCACCTACCCCTACGAGCAGTACTTC
- | TRBJ1-1 | - | TRBV14 | CASSLRLATNTEAFF | TGTGCCAGCAGCCTACGCCTAGCCACGAACACTGAAGCTTTCTTT
- | TRBJ2-2 | - | TRBV18 | CASSLGGGELFF | TGTGCCAGCTCCCTGGGGGGCGGGGAGCTGTTTTTT
TRBD2 | TRBJ2-1 | - | TRBV15 | CATSRRTSSYNEQFF | TGTGCCACCAGCAGAAGGACTAGCTCCTACAATGAGCAGTTCTTC
- | TRBJ2-7 | - | TRBV30 | CAWSVGLGGTHEQYF | TGTGCCTGGAGTGTAGGGCTAGGAGGGACCCACGAGCAGTACTTC